The rows below give T cell receptor beta chains drawn from one sample of a study of beta chain features in type 1 diabetes. Here immunoSEQ multiplex PCR was the method, and the copy in TCRdb shows in-frame clones only, minus some. The sample has about half a million clones; roughly 31% are singletons. Sample: naive CD4+ T cells from blood. The receptors stem from a man younger than 35 in good health. The CDR3 runs from the conserved cysteine through the conserved F or W. The order of the fields is J gene, D gene, clone size, V gene, CDR3 protein, CDR3 DNA. D genes are given only for firm matches. Expanded clones get a size class; other rows say once, few or many, or leave the size out.

J gene: TRBJ2-3; D gene: -; clone size: few; V gene: TRBV29-1; CDR3 protein: CSPRARNGDTQYF; CDR3 DNA: TGCAGCCCTAGGGCGAGGAACGGAGATACGCAGTATTTT
J gene: TRBJ2-3; D gene: -; clone size: few; V gene: TRBV29-1; CDR3 protein: CSVDGTDTQYF; CDR3 DNA: TGCAGCGTTGACGGCACAGATACGCAGTATTTT
J gene: TRBJ2-5; D gene: -; clone size: -; V gene: TRBV29-1; CDR3 protein: CSVGWVGETQYF; CDR3 DNA: TGCAGCGTTGGTTGGGTGGGGGAGACCCAGTACTTC
J gene: TRBJ1-1; D gene: -; clone size: -; V gene: TRBV7-9; CDR3 protein: CASSVAGTERGAFF; CDR3 DNA: TGTGCCAGCAGCGTGGCCGGGACGGAGAGGGGAGCTTTCTTT
J gene: TRBJ2-5; D gene: -; clone size: -; V gene: TRBV15; CDR3 protein: CATSRVTEQETQYF; CDR3 DNA: TGTGCCACCAGCAGAGTAACAGAACAAGAGACCCAGTACTTC
J gene: TRBJ2-7; D gene: TRBD2; clone size: -; V gene: TRBV7-2; CDR3 protein: CASSSTLAGVHEQYF; CDR3 DNA: TGTGCCAGCAGCTCCACCCTAGCGGGAGTACACGAGCAGTACTTC
J gene: TRBJ1-3; D gene: -; clone size: -; V gene: TRBV30; CDR3 protein: CAWRRGAGNTIYF; CDR3 DNA: TGTGCCTGGAGGAGGGGCGCCGGAAACACCATATATTTT
J gene: TRBJ1-5; D gene: -; clone size: -; V gene: TRBV15; CDR3 protein: CATSRDGQPQHF; CDR3 DNA: TGTGCCACCAGCAGAGACGGTCAGCCCCAGCATTTT
J gene: TRBJ1-1; D gene: -; clone size: -; V gene: TRBV2; CDR3 protein: CASSERQMNTEAFF; CDR3 DNA: TGTGCCAGCAGTGAAAGGCAGATGAACACTGAAGCTTTCTTT
J gene: TRBJ1-2; D gene: -; clone size: many; V gene: TRBV2; CDR3 protein: CASSGQTNYGYTF; CDR3 DNA: TGTGCCAGCAGTGGTCAGACGAACTATGGCTACACCTTC
J gene: TRBJ2-3; D gene: TRBD2; clone size: -; V gene: TRBV4-2; CDR3 protein: CASSRTSGTDTQYF; CDR3 DNA: TGTGCCAGCAGTCGGACTAGCGGCACAGATACGCAGTATTTT
J gene: TRBJ2-1; D gene: TRBD1; clone size: -; V gene: TRBV6-6; CDR3 protein: CASSLQGTEQFF; CDR3 DNA: TGTGCCAGCAGCTTACAGGGGACTGAGCAGTTCTTC
J gene: TRBJ2-5; D gene: -; clone size: -; V gene: TRBV30; CDR3 protein: CAWSPRETQYF; CDR3 DNA: TGTGCCTGGAGTCCGCGAGAGACCCAGTACTTC
J gene: TRBJ2-5; D gene: -; clone size: -; V gene: TRBV7-7; CDR3 protein: CASSLGLHQETQYF; CDR3 DNA: TGTGCCAGCAGCTTAGGACTACACCAAGAGACCCAGTACTTC
J gene: TRBJ2-3; D gene: TRBD1; clone size: few; V gene: TRBV30; CDR3 protein: CAWSRDRTGSNTDTQYF; CDR3 DNA: TGTGCCTGGAGTAGAGACCGGACAGGGTCGAACACAGATACGCAGTATTTT
J gene: TRBJ1-2; D gene: -; clone size: -; V gene: TRBV21-1; CDR3 protein: CASSGGTVNYGYTF; CDR3 DNA: TGTGCCAGCAGCGGGGGGACTGTTAACTATGGCTACACCTTC
J gene: TRBJ2-3; D gene: -; clone size: few; V gene: TRBV7-9; CDR3 protein: CASSSHGTDTQYF; CDR3 DNA: TGTGCCAGCAGCTCCCATGGCACAGATACGCAGTATTTT
J gene: TRBJ2-4; D gene: -; clone size: few; V gene: TRBV23-1; CDR3 protein: CASSHRDPLAKNIQYF; CDR3 DNA: TGCGCCAGCAGTCACAGGGACCCACTAGCCAAAAACATTCAGTACTTC